This T cell receptor beta chain was sequenced during a study of spatial heterogeneity in lung cancer. For the study at large: A consistent excess of beta-chain over alpha-chain sequences was detected.

V shed 5 bases, J shed 7 bases, and the junction held 16 bases outside the gene matches. The CDR3 has 16 residues. The V gene's germline CDR1 is DFQATT and CDR2 SNEGSKA (reference sequence). Stated time point: sample taken at primary tumor resection. TCRs were sequenced from unsorted whole RNA of tumor, nontumor lung or PBMC. More than 70 TRACERx patients with early, untreated non-small cell lung cancer donated samples. Via MiXCR, TCRdb re-called the 5' RACE reads, giving one row per CDR3 protein. The sample carries around 60,000 distinct CDR3 sequences, less than 10% recorded once. The source of this sequence is a female donor with early-stage non-small cell lung cancer. Sequences were derived from PBMCs, sampled at surgery. The gene calls are TRBV20-1 and TRBJ1-5; 8 bases align to TRBD1. The CDR3 protein is CSARADGQGVGQPQHF. In DNA form, the CDR3 reads TGCAGTGCTCGTGCGGATGGACAGGGAGTGGGGCAGCCCCAGCATTTT.